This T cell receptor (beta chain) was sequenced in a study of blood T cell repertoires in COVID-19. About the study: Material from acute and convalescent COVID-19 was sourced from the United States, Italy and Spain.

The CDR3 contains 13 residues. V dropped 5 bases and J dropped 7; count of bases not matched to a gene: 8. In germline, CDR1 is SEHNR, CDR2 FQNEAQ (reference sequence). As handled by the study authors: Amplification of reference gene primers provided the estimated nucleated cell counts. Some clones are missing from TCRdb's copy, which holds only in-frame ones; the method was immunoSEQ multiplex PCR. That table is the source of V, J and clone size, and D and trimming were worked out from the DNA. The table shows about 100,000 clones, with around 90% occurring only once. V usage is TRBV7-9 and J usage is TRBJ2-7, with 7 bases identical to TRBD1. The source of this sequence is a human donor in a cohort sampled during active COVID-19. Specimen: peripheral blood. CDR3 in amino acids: CASSHGTDGEQYF. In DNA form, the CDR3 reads TGTGCCAGCAGCCACGGGACAGACGGGGAGCAGTACTTC.